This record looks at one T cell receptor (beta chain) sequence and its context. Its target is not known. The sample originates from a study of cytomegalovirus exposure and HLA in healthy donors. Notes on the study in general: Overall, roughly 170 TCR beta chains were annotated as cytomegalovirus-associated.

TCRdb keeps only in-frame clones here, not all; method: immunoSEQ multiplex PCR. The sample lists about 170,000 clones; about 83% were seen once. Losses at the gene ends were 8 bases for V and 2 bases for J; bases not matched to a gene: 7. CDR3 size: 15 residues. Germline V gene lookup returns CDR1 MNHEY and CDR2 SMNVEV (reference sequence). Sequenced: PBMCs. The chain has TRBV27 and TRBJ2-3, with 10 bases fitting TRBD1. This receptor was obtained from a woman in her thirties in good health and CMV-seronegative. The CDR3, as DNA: TGTGCCAGCTCGACAGGGGGCATGAACACAGATACGCAGTATTTT. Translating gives CASSTGGMNTDTQYF.